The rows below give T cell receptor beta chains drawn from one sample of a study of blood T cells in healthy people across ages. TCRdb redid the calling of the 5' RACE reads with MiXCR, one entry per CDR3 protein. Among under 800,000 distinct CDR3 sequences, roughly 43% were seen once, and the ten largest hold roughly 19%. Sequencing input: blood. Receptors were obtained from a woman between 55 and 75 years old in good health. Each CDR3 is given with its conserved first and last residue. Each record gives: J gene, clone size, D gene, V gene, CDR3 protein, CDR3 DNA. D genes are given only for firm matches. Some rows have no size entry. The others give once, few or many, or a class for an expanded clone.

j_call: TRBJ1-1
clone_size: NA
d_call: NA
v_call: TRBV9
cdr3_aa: CASSVTTGRGKAFF
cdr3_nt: TGTGCCAGCAGCGTAACAACAGGGAGGGGGAAAGCTTTCTTT

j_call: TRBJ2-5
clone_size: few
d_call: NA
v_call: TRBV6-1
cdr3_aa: CASSEATQETQYF
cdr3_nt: TGTGCCAGCAGTGAAGCTACACAAGAGACCCAGTACTTC

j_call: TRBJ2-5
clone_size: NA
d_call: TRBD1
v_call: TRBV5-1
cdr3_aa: CASSPQGQVRETQYF
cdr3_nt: TGCGCCAGCAGCCCTCAGGGACAGGTCCGCGAGACCCAGTACTTC

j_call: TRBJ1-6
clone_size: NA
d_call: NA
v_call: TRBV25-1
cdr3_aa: CASSEFGAPTPHF
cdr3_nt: TGTGCCAGCAGCGAATTTGGGGCCCCGACCCCCCACTTT

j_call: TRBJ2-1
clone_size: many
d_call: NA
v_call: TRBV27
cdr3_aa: CASSFPTGSEQFF
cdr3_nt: TGTGCCAGCAGTTTTCCTACAGGGAGTGAGCAGTTCTTC

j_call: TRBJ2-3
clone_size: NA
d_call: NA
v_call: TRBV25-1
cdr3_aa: CANSGGTDTQYF
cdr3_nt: TGTGCCAACAGTGGCGGCACAGATACGCAGTATTTT

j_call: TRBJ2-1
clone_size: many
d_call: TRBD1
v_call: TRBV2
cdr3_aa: CASRDRVQFF
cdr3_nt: TGTGCCAGCAGAGACAGGGTGCAGTTCTTC

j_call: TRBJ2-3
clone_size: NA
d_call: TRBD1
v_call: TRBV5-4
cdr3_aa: CASSFPGTGGDTQYF
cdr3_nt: TGTGCCAGCAGTTTTCCCGGGACAGGGGGCGATACGCAGTATTTT

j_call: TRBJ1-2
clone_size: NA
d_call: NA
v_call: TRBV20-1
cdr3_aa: CSAKGGDYGYTF
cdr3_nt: TGCAGTGCGAAGGGGGGAGACTATGGCTACACCTTC

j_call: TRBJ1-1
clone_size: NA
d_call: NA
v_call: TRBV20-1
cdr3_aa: CSAPPFSTPVNTEAFF
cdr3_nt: TGCAGTGCTCCTCCTTTCTCGACACCAGTGAACACTGAAGCTTTCTTT

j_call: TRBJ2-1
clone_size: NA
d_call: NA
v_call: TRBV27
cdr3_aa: CASSFQGRTYNEQFF
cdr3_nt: TGTGCCAGCAGTTTTCAGGGACGGACCTACAATGAGCAGTTCTTC

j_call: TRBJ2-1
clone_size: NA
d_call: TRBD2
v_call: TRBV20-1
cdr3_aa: CSAGGRGGHYNEQFF
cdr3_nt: TGCAGTGCTGGGGGACGGGGGGGACATTACAATGAGCAGTTCTTC

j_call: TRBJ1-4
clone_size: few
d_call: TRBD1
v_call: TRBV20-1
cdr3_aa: CSASGQGAGEKLFF
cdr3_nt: TGCAGTGCTAGCGGACAGGGGGCCGGAGAAAAACTGTTTTTT

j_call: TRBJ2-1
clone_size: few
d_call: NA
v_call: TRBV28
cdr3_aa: CASSLGVREQFF
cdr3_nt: TGTGCCAGCAGTTTAGGTGTTCGGGAGCAGTTCTTC

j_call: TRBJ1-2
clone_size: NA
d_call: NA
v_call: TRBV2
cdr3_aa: CASSAGAVNYGYTF
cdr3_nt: TGTGCCAGCAGTGCAGGGGCGGTTAACTATGGCTACACCTTC

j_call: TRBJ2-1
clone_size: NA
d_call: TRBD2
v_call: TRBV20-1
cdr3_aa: CSALEALAGGYEQFF
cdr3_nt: TGCAGTGCCCTGGAGGCGTTAGCGGGAGGGTACGAGCAGTTCTTC

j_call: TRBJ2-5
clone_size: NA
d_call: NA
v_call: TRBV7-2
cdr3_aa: CASSLMQTEEQYF
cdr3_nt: TGTGCCAGCAGCTTAATGCAAACGGAGGAGCAGTACTTC

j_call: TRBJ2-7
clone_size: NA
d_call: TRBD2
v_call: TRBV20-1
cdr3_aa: CSARAGGPPYEQYF
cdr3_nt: TGCAGTGCTAGGGCGGGAGGTCCCCCTTACGAGCAGTACTTC

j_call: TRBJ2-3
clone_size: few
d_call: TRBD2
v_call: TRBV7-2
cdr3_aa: CASSPTSGSGTDTQYF
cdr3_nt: TGTGCCAGCAGCCCGACTAGCGGGAGTGGCACAGATACGCAGTATTTT

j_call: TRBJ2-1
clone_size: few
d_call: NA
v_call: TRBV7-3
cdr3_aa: CASSMVAVSYNEQFF
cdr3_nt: TGTGCCAGCAGCATGGTAGCAGTTTCCTACAATGAGCAGTTCTTC

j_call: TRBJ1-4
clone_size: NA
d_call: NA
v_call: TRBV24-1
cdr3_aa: CATSKVIATNEKLFF
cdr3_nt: TGTGCCACCAGCAAAGTGATCGCAACTAATGAAAAACTGTTTTTT

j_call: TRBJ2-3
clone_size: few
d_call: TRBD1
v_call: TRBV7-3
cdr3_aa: CASSLWVTGADTQYF
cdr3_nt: TGTGCCAGCAGCCTCTGGGTCACAGGGGCAGATACGCAGTATTTT

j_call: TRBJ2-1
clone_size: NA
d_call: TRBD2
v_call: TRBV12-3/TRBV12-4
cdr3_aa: CASSLKTSGGASNEQFF
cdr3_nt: TGTGCCAGCAGTTTAAAGACTAGCGGGGGGGCTTCCAATGAGCAGTTCTTC

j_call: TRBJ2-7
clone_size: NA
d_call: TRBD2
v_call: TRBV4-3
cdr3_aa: CASSQQSLAGDERYF
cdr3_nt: TGCGCCAGCAGCCAACAGTCACTAGCGGGCGACGAGCGGTACTTC

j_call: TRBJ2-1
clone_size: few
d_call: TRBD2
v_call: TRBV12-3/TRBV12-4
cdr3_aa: CASSTGTSGSLSYNEQFF
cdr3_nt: TGTGCCAGCAGCACCGGGACTAGCGGGTCTCTCTCCTACAATGAGCAGTTCTTC

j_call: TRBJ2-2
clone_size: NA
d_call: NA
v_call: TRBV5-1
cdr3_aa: CASSLDAGSTGKLFF
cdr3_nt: TGCGCCAGCAGCTTGGATGCAGGGTCCACCGGGAAGCTGTTTTTT

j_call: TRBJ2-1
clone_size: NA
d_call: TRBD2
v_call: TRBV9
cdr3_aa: CASSVDGGSHNEQFF
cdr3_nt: TGTGCCAGCAGCGTTGACGGGGGGTCCCACAATGAGCAGTTCTTC

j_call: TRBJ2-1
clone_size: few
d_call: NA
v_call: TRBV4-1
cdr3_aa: CASSQDGTRGRRDEQFF
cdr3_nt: TGCGCCAGCAGCCAAGATGGGACGAGGGGCCGCAGGGATGAGCAGTTCTTC

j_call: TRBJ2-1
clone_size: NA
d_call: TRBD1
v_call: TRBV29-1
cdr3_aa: CSVDRGYNEQFF
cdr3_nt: TGCAGCGTAGACAGGGGGTACAATGAGCAGTTCTTC

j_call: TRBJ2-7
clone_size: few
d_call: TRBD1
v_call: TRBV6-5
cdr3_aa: CASSYGGGTGDEQYF
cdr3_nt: TGTGCCAGCAGTTACGGGGGGGGGACAGGGGACGAGCAGTACTTC

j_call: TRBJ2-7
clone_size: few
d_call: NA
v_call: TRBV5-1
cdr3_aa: CASSSPGEQYF
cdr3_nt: TGCGCCAGCAGCTCCCCGGGCGAGCAGTACTTC

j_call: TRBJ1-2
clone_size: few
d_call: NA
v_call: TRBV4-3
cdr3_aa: CANSQDRKGYGYTF
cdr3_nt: TGCGCCAACAGCCAAGATAGGAAGGGCTATGGCTACACCTTC

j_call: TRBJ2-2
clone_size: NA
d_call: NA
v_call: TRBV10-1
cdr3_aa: CASSEVDTGELFF
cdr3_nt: TGCGCCAGCAGTGAAGTGGACACCGGGGAGCTGTTTTTT

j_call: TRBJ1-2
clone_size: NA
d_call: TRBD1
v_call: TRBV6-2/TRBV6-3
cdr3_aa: CASSWDRDRQYNYGYTF
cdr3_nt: TGTGCCAGCAGTTGGGACCGGGACAGGCAATATAACTATGGCTACACCTTC

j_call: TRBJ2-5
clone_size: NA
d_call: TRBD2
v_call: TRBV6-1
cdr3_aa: CASSEVTSGGLIQETQYF
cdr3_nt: TGTGCCAGCAGTGAAGTTACTAGCGGGGGCCTGATCCAAGAGACCCAGTACTTC

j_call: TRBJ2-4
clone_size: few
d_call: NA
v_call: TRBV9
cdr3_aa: CASSQDSDIQYF
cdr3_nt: TGTGCCAGCAGCCAGGATAGCGACATTCAGTACTTC

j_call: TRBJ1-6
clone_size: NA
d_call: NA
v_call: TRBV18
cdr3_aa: CASSPLGAGYGNSPLHF
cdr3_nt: TGTGCCAGCTCACCTTTGGGGGCAGGGTATGGTAATTCACCCCTCCACTTT

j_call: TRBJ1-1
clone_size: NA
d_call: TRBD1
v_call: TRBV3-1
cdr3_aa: CASSPRGQVHAEAFF
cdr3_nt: TGTGCCAGCAGCCCGAGAGGACAGGTTCACGCTGAAGCTTTCTTT

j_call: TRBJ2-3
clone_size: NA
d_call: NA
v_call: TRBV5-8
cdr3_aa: CASRLVGTGADTQYF
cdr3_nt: TGTGCCAGCAGGCTGGTGGGTACTGGGGCAGATACGCAGTATTTT

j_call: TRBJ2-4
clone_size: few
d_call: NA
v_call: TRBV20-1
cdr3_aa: CSARWQGAREQYF
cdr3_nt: TGCAGTGCTAGATGGCAGGGGGCGCGGGAGCAGTACTTC

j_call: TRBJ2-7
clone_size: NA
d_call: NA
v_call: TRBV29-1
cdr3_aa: CSVEAPGEGSYEQYF
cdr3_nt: TGCAGCGTTGAAGCTCCAGGAGAAGGATCCTACGAGCAGTACTTC

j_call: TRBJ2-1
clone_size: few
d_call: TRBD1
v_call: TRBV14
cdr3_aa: CASSRPGGTIEQFF
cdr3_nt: TGTGCCAGCAGCCGACCAGGGGGAACGATTGAGCAGTTCTTC

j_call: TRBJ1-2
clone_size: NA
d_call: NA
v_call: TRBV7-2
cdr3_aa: CASSFRPEIYGYTF
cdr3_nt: TGTGCCAGCAGCTTCCGACCGGAGATATATGGCTACACCTTC

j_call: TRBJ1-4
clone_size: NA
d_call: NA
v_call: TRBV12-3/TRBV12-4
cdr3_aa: CASSPGGNEKLFF
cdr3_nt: TGTGCCAGCAGCCCGGGGGGCAATGAAAAACTGTTTTTT

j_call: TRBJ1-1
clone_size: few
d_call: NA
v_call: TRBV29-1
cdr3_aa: CSPKLNTEAFF
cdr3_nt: TGCAGCCCGAAGCTGAACACTGAAGCTTTCTTT

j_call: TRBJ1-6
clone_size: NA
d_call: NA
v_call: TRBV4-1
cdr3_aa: CASSPEGGYNSPLHF
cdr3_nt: TGCGCCAGCAGCCCCGAAGGAGGGTATAATTCACCCCTCCACTTT

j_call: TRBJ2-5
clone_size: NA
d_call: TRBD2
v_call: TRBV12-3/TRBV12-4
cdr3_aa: CASSNPGLAGGREETQYF
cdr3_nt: TGTGCCAGCAGTAACCCGGGACTAGCGGGAGGAAGGGAGGAGACCCAGTACTTC

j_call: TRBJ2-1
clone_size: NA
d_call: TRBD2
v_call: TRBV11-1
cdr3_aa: CASSTYGTSAKGENNEQFF
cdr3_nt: TGTGCCAGCAGCACATACGGGACTAGCGCCAAGGGTGAAAACAATGAGCAGTTCTTC

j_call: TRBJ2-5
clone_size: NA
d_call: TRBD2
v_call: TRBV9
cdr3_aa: CASSTRLAGEEAQYF
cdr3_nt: TGTGCCAGCAGCACCCGACTAGCGGGAGAAGAGGCCCAGTACTTC

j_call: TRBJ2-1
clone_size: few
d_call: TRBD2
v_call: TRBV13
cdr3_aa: CASSLGTSGRTEQFF
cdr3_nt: TGTGCCAGCAGCCTCGGGACTAGCGGGAGAACTGAGCAGTTCTTC

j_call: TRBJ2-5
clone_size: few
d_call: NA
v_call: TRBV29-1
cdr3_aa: CSGFTGKETQYF
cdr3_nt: TGCAGCGGATTTACAGGGAAAGAGACCCAGTACTTC

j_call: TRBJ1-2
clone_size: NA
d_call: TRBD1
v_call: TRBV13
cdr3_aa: CASSLRGQGGYTF
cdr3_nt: TGTGCCAGCAGCCTCAGGGGGCAGGGTGGCTACACCTTC

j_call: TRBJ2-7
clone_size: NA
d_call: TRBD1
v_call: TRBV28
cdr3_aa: CASSRDRFYEQYF
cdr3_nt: TGTGCCAGCAGCAGGGACAGGTTCTACGAGCAGTACTTC

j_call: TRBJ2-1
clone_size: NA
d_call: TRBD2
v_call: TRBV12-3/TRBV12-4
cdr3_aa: CASSFRASGGTTRGSNEQFF
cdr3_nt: TGTGCCAGCAGTTTTAGGGCTAGCGGGGGGACGACACGGGGAAGCAATGAGCAGTTCTTC

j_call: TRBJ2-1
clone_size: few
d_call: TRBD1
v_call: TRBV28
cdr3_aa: CASSLPGQGGNNEQFF
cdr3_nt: TGTGCCAGCAGTTTACCGGGACAGGGGGGAAACAATGAGCAGTTCTTC